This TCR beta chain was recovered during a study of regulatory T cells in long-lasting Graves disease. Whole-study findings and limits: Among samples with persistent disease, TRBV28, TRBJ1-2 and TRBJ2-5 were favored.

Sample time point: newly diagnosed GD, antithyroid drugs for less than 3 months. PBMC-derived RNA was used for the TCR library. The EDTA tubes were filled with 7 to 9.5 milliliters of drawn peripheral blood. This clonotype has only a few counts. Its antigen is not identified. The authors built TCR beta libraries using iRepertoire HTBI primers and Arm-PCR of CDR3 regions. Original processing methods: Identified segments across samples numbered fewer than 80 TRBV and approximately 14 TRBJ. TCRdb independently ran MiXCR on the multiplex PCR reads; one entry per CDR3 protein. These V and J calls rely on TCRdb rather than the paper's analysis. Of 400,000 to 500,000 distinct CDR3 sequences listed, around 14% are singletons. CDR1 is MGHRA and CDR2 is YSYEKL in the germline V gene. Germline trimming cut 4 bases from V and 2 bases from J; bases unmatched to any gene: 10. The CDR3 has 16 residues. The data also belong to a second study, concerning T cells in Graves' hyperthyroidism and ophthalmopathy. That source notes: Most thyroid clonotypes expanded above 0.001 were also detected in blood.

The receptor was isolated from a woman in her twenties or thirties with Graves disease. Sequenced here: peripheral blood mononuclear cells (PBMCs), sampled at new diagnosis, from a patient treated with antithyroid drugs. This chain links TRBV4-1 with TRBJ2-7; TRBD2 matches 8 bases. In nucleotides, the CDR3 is TGCGCCAGCAGCCCCGGGAGGGCGGGAACGGCCTACGAGCAGTACTTC. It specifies CASSPGRAGTAYEQYF.